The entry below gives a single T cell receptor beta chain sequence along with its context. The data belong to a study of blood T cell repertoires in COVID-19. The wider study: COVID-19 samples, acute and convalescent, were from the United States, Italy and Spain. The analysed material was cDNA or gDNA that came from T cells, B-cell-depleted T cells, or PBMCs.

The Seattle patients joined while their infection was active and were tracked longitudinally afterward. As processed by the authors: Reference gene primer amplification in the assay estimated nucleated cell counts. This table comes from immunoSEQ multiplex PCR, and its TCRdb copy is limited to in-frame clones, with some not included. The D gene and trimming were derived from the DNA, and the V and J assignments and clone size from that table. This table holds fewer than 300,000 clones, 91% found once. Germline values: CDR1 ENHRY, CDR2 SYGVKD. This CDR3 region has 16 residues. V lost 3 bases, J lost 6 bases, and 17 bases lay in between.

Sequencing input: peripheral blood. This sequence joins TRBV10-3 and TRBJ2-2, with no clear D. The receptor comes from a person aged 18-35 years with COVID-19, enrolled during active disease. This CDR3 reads CAISEYELSLAGELFF. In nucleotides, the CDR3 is TGTGCCATCAGTGAATATGAGCTCTCGTTGGCCGGGGAGCTGTTTTTT.